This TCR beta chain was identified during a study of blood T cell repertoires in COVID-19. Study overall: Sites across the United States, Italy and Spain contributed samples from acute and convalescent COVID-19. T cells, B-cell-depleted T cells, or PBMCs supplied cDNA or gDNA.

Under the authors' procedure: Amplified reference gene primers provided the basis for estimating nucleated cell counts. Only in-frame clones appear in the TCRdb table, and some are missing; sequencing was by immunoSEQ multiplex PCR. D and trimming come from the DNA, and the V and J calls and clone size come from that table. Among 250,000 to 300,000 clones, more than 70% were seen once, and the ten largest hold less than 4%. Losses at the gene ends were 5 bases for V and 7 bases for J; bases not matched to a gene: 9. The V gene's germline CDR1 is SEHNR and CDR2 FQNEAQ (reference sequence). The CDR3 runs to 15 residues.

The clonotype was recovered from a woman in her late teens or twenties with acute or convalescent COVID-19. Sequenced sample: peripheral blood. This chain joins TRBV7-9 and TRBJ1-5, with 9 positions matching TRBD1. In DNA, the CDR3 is TGTGCCAGCAGCCCAATAGGACAGGGGAGGCAGCCCCAGCATTTT. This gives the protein CASSPIGQGRQPQHF.